Listed below are T cell receptor beta chains from one sample, sequenced in a study of cytomegalovirus exposure and HLA in healthy donors. Assay: immunoSEQ multiplex PCR; the TCRdb copy retains only in-frame clones and omits some. The sample contains some 180,000 clones, roughly 85% of which appear only once. The sample was PBMCs. The receptors were sampled from a woman aged 30 to 39 in good health and CMV-seropositive. The CDR3 runs from the conserved cysteine through the conserved F or W. D genes are given only for firm matches. Only part of the rows carry a size: once, few, many, or a class if the clone is expanded.

V	D	size	J	CDR3	DNA
TRBV7-7	NA	NA	TRBJ2-7	CASSLEEGYEQYF	TGTGCCAGCAGCTTAGAGGAGGGCTACGAGCAGTACTTC
TRBV5-5	TRBD2	NA	TRBJ2-1	CASSTGTSGSANEQFF	TGTGCCAGCAGCACCGGGACTAGCGGGAGCGCCAATGAGCAGTTCTTC
TRBV21-1	NA	NA	TRBJ2-1	CASSGGESGRAGNEQFF	TGTGCCAGCAGCGGGGGAGAAAGCGGGAGAGCGGGGAATGAGCAGTTCTTC
TRBV27	NA	NA	TRBJ2-1	CASSLWATDNEQFF	TGTGCCAGCAGTTTATGGGCTACTGACAATGAGCAGTTCTTC
TRBV4-3	NA	NA	TRBJ1-4	CASSQNRGEKLFF	TGCGCCAGCAGCCAGAATAGAGGGGAAAAACTGTTTTTT
TRBV5-8	TRBD1	NA	TRBJ2-7	CASSFLGQSLYEQYF	TGTGCCAGCAGCTTCTTGGGACAGTCCCTCTACGAGCAGTACTTC
TRBV27	NA	NA	TRBJ1-4	CASSPRDFIEKLFF	TGTGCCAGCAGTCCCCGGGACTTCATTGAAAAACTGTTTTTT
TRBV6-1	NA	NA	TRBJ2-6	CASSRDGANVLTF	TGTGCCAGCAGCAGGGATGGGGCCAACGTCCTGACTTTC
TRBV4-1	TRBD2	NA	TRBJ2-1	CASSQDWTSGIIGQFF	TGCGCCAGCAGCCAAGACTGGACTAGCGGGATTATAGGGCAGTTCTTC
TRBV10-2	TRBD1	NA	TRBJ1-5	CASGYDRGRNQPQHF	TGCGCCAGCGGATATGACAGGGGGCGCAATCAGCCCCAGCATTTT
TRBV6-6	NA	NA	TRBJ1-1	CASCEGGGTEAFF	TGTGCCAGTTGCGAGGGGGGGGGCACTGAAGCTTTCTTT
TRBV6-1	TRBD2	NA	TRBJ2-2	CASSREDTGELFF	TGTGCCAGCAGCCGGGAGGACACCGGGGAGCTGTTTTTT
TRBV30	NA	once	TRBJ1-1	CAWSQTGGNTEAFF	TGTGCCTGGAGTCAAACCGGGGGGAACACTGAAGCTTTCTTT
TRBV29-1	NA	few	TRBJ2-1	CSVLKSSNEQFF	TGCAGCGTTCTCAAGAGTTCCAATGAGCAGTTCTTC
TRBV9	NA	once	TRBJ2-1	CASSLPPGAYNEQFF	TGTGCCAGCAGTTTGCCCCCCGGGGCCTACAATGAGCAGTTCTTC
TRBV2	NA	once	TRBJ2-2	CATLRDTVEVAGELFF	TGTGCCACCCTTAGGGACACCGTGGAAGTGGCCGGGGAGCTGTTTTTT
TRBV27	NA	few	TRBJ1-1	CASSFIGDGGGTEAFF	TGTGCCAGCAGTTTCATCGGGGACGGGGGGGGCACTGAAGCTTTCTTT
TRBV6-5	NA	few	TRBJ2-3	CASGNPVLGTDTQYF	TGTGCCAGCGGAAATCCGGTACTAGGCACAGATACGCAGTATTTT
TRBV6-6	NA	NA	TRBJ2-7	CASSGGDAYEQYF	TGTGCCAGCTCTGGCGGGGATGCCTACGAGCAGTACTTC
TRBV19	NA	once	TRBJ1-1	CASSSPRGYTEAFF	TGTGCCAGTAGTAGTCCTAGGGGTTACACTGAAGCTTTCTTT
TRBV5-6	NA	NA	TRBJ2-3	CASRRRARGTDTQYF	TGTGCCAGCAGACGGAGGGCCCGGGGCACAGATACGCAGTATTTT
TRBV11-3	TRBD2	NA	TRBJ2-5	CASSYGTSGRASETQYF	TGTGCCAGCAGCTATGGGACTAGCGGGAGGGCATCAGAGACCCAGTACTTC
TRBV7-8	NA	NA	TRBJ1-1	CASSRRGNTEAFF	TGTGCCAGCAGCCGTCGCGGGAACACTGAAGCTTTCTTT
TRBV5-4	NA	NA	TRBJ2-3	CASTERGALADTQYF	TGTGCCAGCACCGAACGTGGAGCCTTGGCAGATACGCAGTATTTT
TRBV6-5	NA	NA	TRBJ1-2	CASREPPIGRGRYTF	TGTGCCAGCAGAGAGCCCCCTATTGGGAGGGGTCGGTACACCTTC
TRBV7-9	TRBD1	NA	TRBJ1-1	CASSTGTGGYTEAFF	TGTGCCAGCAGCACGGGGACAGGGGGCTACACTGAAGCTTTCTTT
TRBV6-5	TRBD1	NA	TRBJ1-2	CASSYGTGFGYTF	TGTGCCAGCAGTTACGGGACAGGGTTTGGCTACACCTTC
TRBV29-1	TRBD2	NA	TRBJ2-2	CSVRGSWANTGELFF	TGCAGCGTCCGCGGGAGTTGGGCGAACACCGGGGAGCTGTTTTTT
TRBV7-9	TRBD2	NA	TRBJ2-1	CASNPLGGERTNYNEQFF	TGTGCCAGCAACCCACTGGGGGGGGAACGAACAAACTACAATGAGCAGTTCTTC
TRBV4-3	NA	NA	TRBJ2-5	CASSQGGGWETQYF	TGCGCCAGCAGCCAAGGGGGGGGCTGGGAGACCCAGTACTTC
TRBV18	TRBD2	few	TRBJ2-5	CASSPSGPSGSLLETQYF	TGTGCCAGCTCACCATCAGGGCCTAGCGGGAGTCTGTTGGAGACCCAGTACTTC
TRBV6-1	NA	NA	TRBJ2-3	CASSETPGWRDTQYF	TGTGCCAGCAGTGAAACACCCGGTTGGAGAGATACGCAGTATTTT
TRBV9	NA	NA	TRBJ2-6	CASSVGPGRVSGANVLTF	TGTGCCAGCAGCGTAGGGCCAGGGCGAGTCTCTGGGGCCAACGTCCTGACTTTC